This T cell receptor beta chain was captured by sequencing in a study of cytomegalovirus exposure and HLA in healthy donors. From germline, CDR1 is SGHVS and CDR2 FNYEAQ. The CDR3 spans 12 residues. V was trimmed by 8 bases and J by 3 bases, leaving 10 bases between them. PCR used 60 Vbeta primers and 13 Jbeta primers. Only in-frame clones appear in the TCRdb table, and some are missing; sequencing was by immunoSEQ multiplex PCR. The sample lists around 220,000 clones; 60% to 85% were seen once. This sequence joins TRBV7-6 and TRBJ1-2, with TRBD1 as a possible D gene (6 bases). The origin of this receptor is a man aged 40-49 years in good health and CMV-seronegative. Input material: PBMCs. CDR3 nucleotide sequence: TGTGCCAGCGGGGGCCCAGACTATGGCTACACCTTC. This translates into CASGGPDYGYTF. Full variable domain (rest looked up from reference TRBV7-6 and TRBJ1-2): GAGVSQSPRYKVTKRGQDVALRCDPISGHVSLYWYRQALGQGPEFLTYFNYEAQQDKSGLPNDRFSAERPEGSISTLTIQRTEQRDSAMYRCASGGPDYGYTFGSGTRLTVV.